What follows are 21 T cell receptor beta chains derived from one specimen sequenced in a study of shared clonotypes between healthy human individuals. Method: immunoSEQ multiplex PCR; TCRdb's copy keeps in-frame clones and lacks some. The sample lists more than 500,000 clones, around 96% seen once, with approximately 0.067% in the top ten. The sample consisted of naive CD4+ T cells sorted from blood. Noted subset: CD45RA+ positively selected. The receptors derive from a woman younger than 45 in good health.

This clone was counted once. The V gene is TRBV27, the J gene TRBJ1-2; D possibly corresponds to TRBD1 (6 bases). Germline V gene data show CDR1 as MNHEY and CDR2 as SMNVEV (reference sequence). The CDR3 contains 15 residues. Trimming left V 5 bases short and J 0 bases short, with 13 bases between. CDR3 bases: TGTGCCAGCAGTGCCCGGGACAACCCTAACTATGGCTACACCTTC. Its protein product is CASSARDNPNYGYTF.

The chain combines TRBV29-1 with TRBJ1-3; TRBD1 agrees at 8 bases. Trimming cost V 7 bases and J 0 bases; bases outside gene matches: 5. Germline V gene data show CDR1 as SQVTM and CDR2 as ANQGSEA. The CDR3 spans 14 residues. In DNA, the CDR3 is TGCAGCGCGACAGGGGCAGCCTCTGGAAACACCATATATTTT. Translated, it gives CSATGAASGNTIYF.

J is TRBJ2-7 and V is TRBV19; 7 nucleotides agree with TRBD2. The germline V gene encodes CDR1 LNHDA and CDR2 SQIVND (reference sequence). The V gene end was trimmed by 6 bases and the J gene end by 5 bases; junction bases not matched to a gene: 10. This CDR3 region has 14 residues. The CDR3 bases are TGTGCCAGTAGCCCGCAGCGGGAAGGGCACGAGCAGTACTTC. This gives the protein CASSPQREGHEQYF.

Concerning this clone: The same CDR3 is also encoded by other DNA sequences in this sample. The J gene is TRBJ2-2, the V gene TRBV19; perhaps TRBD2 as D (5 bases). The CDR3 runs 14 residues. The germline V gene encodes CDR1 LNHDA and CDR2 SQIVND (reference sequence). V gave up 3 bases and J gave up 1 base, with 6 bases separating them. The DNA for the CDR3 is TGTGCCAGTAGTATCAGCGGGAACACCGGGGAGCTGTTTTTT. Amino acid sequence: CASSISGNTGELFF.

The chain links TRBV6-1 to TRBJ2-7; D remains ambiguous. CDR1 is MNHNS, CDR2 SASEGT, per germline. The CDR3 totals 12 residues. Trimming removed 7 bases at V and 2 bases at J, with 9 bases between. The CDR3 is CASKALAYEQYF. CDR3 sequence (DNA): TGTGCCAGCAAGGCGCTCGCCTACGAGCAGTACTTC.

The chain links TRBV6-6 to TRBJ2-1; 7 bases are a match to TRBD2. CDR3 length: 16 residues. V dropped 1 base and J dropped 7; count of bases not matched to a gene: 10. Germline assignment: CDR1 MNHNY and CDR2 SVGAGI (reference sequence). The CDR3 loop is CASSYWGGEEMNEQFF. The CDR3 region has the DNA TGTGCCAGCAGTTACTGGGGGGGGGAGGAGATGAATGAGCAGTTCTTC.

A single count supports this clone. Other nucleotide sequences in the sample specify the same CDR3. The V and J genes are TRBV28 and TRBJ2-6; D is undetermined. The germline CDR1 and CDR2 sequences are MDHEN and SYDVKM. The CDR3 length is 15 residues. The V end was cut by 6 bases, the J end by 0 bases, with 9 bases between. CDR3 sequence (DNA): TGTGCCAGCAGCCCTCGGAGCTCTGGGGCCAACGTCCTGACTTTC. Its protein product is CASSPRSSGANVLTF.

The chain combines TRBV11-2 with TRBJ2-1; the D gene is possibly TRBD2 (6 bases). The CDR3 totals 15 residues. Germline V lookup: CDR1 SGHAT, CDR2 FQNNGV. V lost 2 bases and J 4 bases, leaving 12 bases between the germline ends. As DNA, the CDR3 is TGTGCCAGCAGCTTATTAGCGGCGAAATACAATGAGCAGTTCTTC. Its translation is CASSLLAAKYNEQFF.

This clone was observed a handful of times. This sequence joins TRBV29-1 and TRBJ2-7, with TRBD2 as a possible D gene (7 bases). This CDR3 region has 16 residues. V was cut by 4 bases and J by 1 base, with 20 bases left in between. CDR1 is SQVTM and CDR2 is ANQGSEA in the germline V gene. The CDR3 region is CSVVKLLGGRSYEQYF. CDR3 sequence (DNA): TGCAGCGTTGTCAAGCTGTTGGGGGGGCGATCCTACGAGCAGTACTTC.

This chain links TRBV5-6 with TRBJ2-3; weak D call: TRBD2 (8 bases). Looked up from germline, CDR1 is SGHDT and CDR2 is YYEEEE. The CDR3 length is 16 residues. V was clipped by 7 bases and J by 1 base, with 19 bases between them. For the CDR3, the DNA is TGTGCCAGCGGACAGGTAGCGGGGTCCCGCACAGATACGCAGTATTTT. It encodes CASGQVAGSRTDTQYF.

The CDR3 nucleotides read TGTGCCAGTAGTCCCTATCTAACAAGAAGCAATCAGCCCCAGCATTTT. This codes for CASSPYLTRSNQPQHF. The chain combines TRBV19 with TRBJ1-5; no definite D call. Per the germline V gene, CDR1 is LNHDA and CDR2 is SQIVND (reference sequence). Trimming shortened V by 5 bases and J by 1 base, and 15 bases separated the two germline ends. The CDR3 is made up of 16 amino acids.

This chain connects TRBV4-1 to TRBJ1-5, with D perhaps matching TRBD1 (5 bases). V shed 0 bases and J shed 0 bases, with 12 bases lying between them. There are 17 residues in the CDR3. Germline loops: CDR1 MGHRA, CDR2 YSYEKL. The CDR3 DNA reads as TGCGCCAGCAGCCAAGATTGGGGAACAGGTAGCAATCAGCCCCAGCATTTT. Residues: CASSQDWGTGSNQPQHF.

The chain links TRBV7-9 to TRBJ2-7; 7 bases are shared with TRBD2. Germline-derived CDR1 and CDR2 are SEHNR and FQNEAQ (reference sequence). The CDR3 extends over 18 amino acids. J was trimmed by 0 bases and V by 4 bases; bases with no gene match: 15. The CDR3 DNA is TGTGCCAGCAGCTCCTCTAGCGGAGCAACCTCAAGCTCCTACGAGCAGTACTTC. It yields the protein CASSSSSGATSSSYEQYF.

V and J are TRBV5-1 and TRBJ1-1; 8 bases line up with TRBD1. This CDR3 comprises 16 residues. With V trimmed by 0 bases and J by 0 bases, 4 bases remained unmatched. The germline CDR1 and CDR2 sequences are SGHRS and YFSETQ. The CDR3 protein is CASSLVGGQVNTEAFF. DNA of the CDR3: TGCGCCAGCAGCTTGGTTGGGGGACAGGTGAACACTGAAGCTTTCTTT.

This chain joins TRBV4-2 and TRBJ1-5; D ambiguous. From germline, CDR1 is LGHNA and CDR2 YNFKEQ. The CDR3 extends over 14 amino acids. With 1 base removed from V and 5 bases from J, the gap between germline ends came to 9 bases. DNA for the CDR3: TGTGCCAGCAGCCAAGTACAAGGAGATCAGCCCCAGCATTTT. It specifies CASSQVQGDQPQHF.

CDR3 sequence: CASSLDVGRGYTF. CDR3 DNA: TGTGCCAGCAGCTTAGACGTAGGGAGAGGCTACACCTTC. The rearrangement links TRBV7-9 to TRBJ1-2; D is ambiguous. Germline CDR1 and CDR2: SEHNR and FQNEAQ (reference sequence). V was shortened by 1 base and J by 8 bases, with 11 bases between the two germline ends. The CDR3 length is 13 residues.

V usage is TRBV6-5 and J usage is TRBJ2-1, with 12 bases fitting TRBD1. Trimming removed 5 bases from V and 8 bases from J; junction bases left unmatched: 4. Germline CDR1 and CDR2: MNHEY and SVGAGI. This CDR3 has 14 amino acids. This CDR3 reads CASSRDRGLDEQFF. Written as DNA, the CDR3 is TGTGCCAGCAGTAGGGACAGGGGGCTCGATGAGCAGTTCTTC.

J is TRBJ1-5 and V is TRBV7-9; no firm D call. Trimming removed 2 bases from V and 11 bases from J, with 16 bases in between. CDR1 and CDR2 (germline): SEHNR, FQNEAQ (reference sequence). CDR3 length: 14 residues. This chain's CDR3 is CASSLTGSLAAQHF. Written as DNA, the CDR3 is TGTGCCAGCAGCTTAACCGGGTCACTCGCGGCCCAGCATTTT.

The rearrangement joins TRBV10-3 to TRBJ1-1, with 9 nucleotides matching TRBD1. V dropped 10 bases and J dropped 3; count of bases not matched to a gene: 6. CDR1 ENHRY and CDR2 SYGVKD come from the germline V gene. This CDR3 contains 13 residues. DNA of the CDR3: TGTGCCACCGCCGGGACAGGGCACACTGAAGCTTTCTTT. The encoded protein is CATAGTGHTEAFF.

The chain employs TRBV28 and TRBJ2-7; 10 bases map to TRBD2. The trim removed 4 bases at V and 1 base at J, leaving 13 bases unmatched. The germline CDR1 and CDR2 sequences are MDHEN and SYDVKM. The CDR3 extends over 18 amino acids. The chain's CDR3 is CASSSLWSTSGDSYEQYF. CDR3 in DNA: TGTGCCAGCAGTTCTCTCTGGAGCACTAGCGGGGATTCCTACGAGCAGTACTTC.

This CDR3 reads CASSLVLAGGTEQFF. CDR3 nucleotides: TGTGCCAGCAGCTTAGTTTTAGCGGGAGGGACTGAGCAGTTCTTC. The chain recombines TRBV7-9 with TRBJ2-1, with 11 bases that match TRBD2. The CDR3 runs 15 residues. CDR1 and CDR2 from the germline V gene are SEHNR and FQNEAQ (reference sequence). Unmatched junction bases numbered 5, after V lost 1 base and J lost 9 bases.